This TCR beta chain was sequenced for a study of blood T cell repertoires in COVID-19. As for the study in general: There were acute and convalescent COVID-19 samples, and they came from the United States, Italy and Spain. T cells, B-cell-depleted T cells, or PBMCs supplied cDNA or gDNA.

CDR3 size: 13 residues. CDR1 and CDR2 from the germline V gene are SQVTM and ANQGSEA. Trimming at V came to 8 bases and at J to 5 bases, leaving 11 bases not matched to a gene. In the source study's methods: Using reference gene primer amplification, nucleated cell counts were estimated. Using immunoSEQ multiplex PCR, the repertoire was profiled, and TCRdb retains in-frame clones only, with some absent. V, J and clone size reflect that table, while D and trimming were determined from the DNA. The sample lists 200,000 to 300,000 clones, around 86% occurring once. The V gene is TRBV29-1, the J gene TRBJ2-5, with 7 positions matching TRBD2. Sequenced input: peripheral blood. The sequence derives from an elderly man with acute or convalescent COVID-19. The CDR3 region has the DNA TGCAGCCACAAGGGAGGGGCTGGGGAGACCCAGTACTTC. This codes for CSHKGGAGETQYF.